The 5 T cell receptor beta chains reported below all come from one sample, sequenced in a study of shared T cell receptors in the human thymus. The assay was immunoSEQ multiplex PCR, and TCRdb's table has in-frame clones only and misses some. This sample yields hundreds of thousands of clones, of which roughly 90% are seen a single time; 0.01% belongs to the top ten. This sample also belongs to another study, concerning human thymus T cells.

Sequencing used thymocytes. The receptors stem from a boy under two years old with a congenital heart defect.

The CDR3 DNA follows: TGTGCCAGCAGCCGGCGCGGGTGGAGGAAATCCTACGAGCAGTACTTC. This gives the protein CASSRRGWRKSYEQYF. This chain uses TRBV7-2 with TRBJ2-7, with D possibly matching TRBD2 (5 bases). The CDR3 has 16 residues. The germline gives CDR1 SGHTA, CDR2 FQGNSA. Trimming cost V 5 bases and J 1 base, with 18 bases left between them. The full variable domain, its missing parts supplied by reference TRBV7-2 and TRBJ2-7, is GAGVSQSPSNKVTEKGKDVELRCDPISGHTALYWYRQSLGQGLEFLIYFQGNSAPDKSGLPSDRFSAERTGGSVSTLTIQRTQQEDSAVYLCASSRRGWRKSYEQYFGPGTRLTVT.

CDR3 region: CAWALGGVATEAFF. CDR3 in DNA: TGTGCCTGGGCCCTAGGGGGCGTAGCAACTGAAGCTTTCTTT. The chain joins TRBV30 to TRBJ1-1; the match to TRBD1 covers 7 bases. V lost 5 bases and J lost 5; bases outside the gene matches: 11. The CDR3 spans 14 residues. Germline assignment: CDR1 GTSNPN and CDR2 SVGIG (reference sequence).

J is TRBJ2-2 and V is TRBV4-3; possible D gene TRBD2, 7 bases. The CDR3 spans 18 residues. Germline CDR1 and CDR2: LGHNA and YSLEER. The ends were cut back, 4 bases at V and 4 bases at J, with 22 bases in the middle. CDR3 residues: CASSLRSRGGPSTGELFF. The CDR3 nucleotides are TGCGCCAGCAGCCTAAGGTCAAGGGGGGGACCGTCCACCGGGGAGCTGTTTTTT.

The DNA for the CDR3 is TGTGCCAGCAATGTGCTGAGACAGAGCATGAACACTGAAGCTTTCTTT. It yields the protein CASNVLRQSMNTEAFF. The gene calls are TRBV28 and TRBJ1-1, with a possible D match to TRBD1 (5 bases). Germline CDR1 is MDHEN and CDR2 is SYDVKM. V was pared by 7 bases and J by 0 bases, with 18 bases between. This CDR3 is built from 16 residues.

The rearrangement joins TRBV14 to TRBJ2-7, with 11 bases aligning to TRBD1. The V segment lost 3 bases and the J segment 6 bases; nucleotides outside the gene matches: 10. Germline-derived CDR1 and CDR2 are SGHDN and FVKESK. The CDR3 length is 16 residues. In DNA form, the CDR3 reads TGTGCCAGCAGCCACCCTGTGGGGACAGGGGGGGGCGAGCAGTACTTC. Protein product: CASSHPVGTGGGEQYF.